A single sample gave rise to the 29 T cell receptor beta chains below, sequenced in a study of blood T cells in healthy people across ages. The use of a sample-barcoded 5' primer and a J-beta primer mix characterized a second PCR of about 6 to 12 cycles. MiXCR, applied by TCRdb to the 5' RACE reads, yields one record per CDR3 protein. The sample yields about 840,000 distinct CDR3 sequences, almost 30% seen once. The same data also went into a second study, on T cells of mothers and their children.

The sequenced material came from blood. The receptors were gathered from a woman aged 40 to 50 in good health.

This clonotype came up many times. The chain combines TRBV29-1 with TRBJ2-5, with D perhaps given as TRBD1 or TRBD2 (6 bases each). This CDR3 spans 13 amino acids. The germline gives CDR1 SQVTM, CDR2 ANQGSEA. Between the trimmed V and J ends, which lost 5 bases and 5 bases, there was a span of 15 bases. The CDR3 region has the DNA TGCAGCGTTACCAGGGGACGGGGGGAGACCCAGTACTTC. It specifies CSVTRGRGETQYF.

This chain joins TRBV10-3 and TRBJ1-6; possible D gene TRBD1, 5 bases. The CDR3 is 16 amino acids. V lost 8 bases and J lost 8, with 22 bases in between. Germline loops: CDR1 ENHRY, CDR2 SYGVKD. CDR3 protein: CAIPARDDTPDSPLHF. The CDR3 bases are TGTGCCATCCCCGCACGGGACGATACTCCTGATTCACCCCTCCACTTT.

Many counts were recorded for this clonotype. This chain links TRBV20-1 with TRBJ2-7; 8 bases match TRBD1. J lost 3 bases, V lost 5 bases, and 6 bases had no gene match. Germline loops: CDR1 DFQATT, CDR2 SNEGSKA (reference sequence). The CDR3 runs 13 residues. CDR3: CSAQDRVGYEQYF. The CDR3 DNA reads TGCAGTGCTCAGGACAGGGTGGGCTACGAGCAGTACTTC.

This clonotype was observed a handful of times. V gene TRBV20-1 combines with J gene TRBJ1-2, with D possibly matching TRBD1 (5 bases). The V and J ends lost 3 bases and 6 bases respectively, with 17 bases between them. The CDR3 contains 14 residues. Germline-derived CDR1 and CDR2 are DFQATT and SNEGSKA (reference sequence). CDR3 residues: CSASPGSGVNGYTF. For the CDR3, the DNA is TGCAGTGCTAGCCCAGGGAGTGGGGTCAATGGCTACACCTTC.

The sample holds a few counts of this clonotype. V usage is TRBV10-3 and J usage is TRBJ1-2; D gene ambiguous. This CDR3 region has 16 residues. The V gene lost 0 bases and the J gene lost 8 bases, with 19 bases spanning the gap. Germline CDR1 reads ENHRY; CDR2 reads SYGVKD. The CDR3 here is CAISESQFASVGGYTF. CDR3 sequence (DNA): TGTGCCATCAGTGAGTCGCAGTTCGCGAGTGTAGGAGGCTACACCTTC.

This clonotype occurred a few times. The chain has TRBV20-1 and TRBJ2-1; TRBD1 is a possible D gene (5 bases). Germline lookup yields CDR1 DFQATT and CDR2 SNEGSKA (reference sequence). CDR3 length equals 15 residues. V was trimmed by 3 bases and J by 0 bases, leaving 12 bases between them. DNA of the CDR3: TGCAGTGCTAGGTTCTTAGGGGACTCCTACAATGAGCAGTTCTTC. It encodes CSARFLGDSYNEQFF.

The rearrangement uses TRBV6-5 and TRBJ1-1, with D possibly matching TRBD1 (6 bases). Trimming took off 2 bases at V and 3 bases at J, with 7 bases between the two ends. Germline CDR1 MNHEY, CDR2 SVGAGI. This CDR3 spans 13 amino acids. The CDR3 loop reads CASSYEGDTEAFF. The CDR3 nucleotides read TGTGCCAGCAGTTACGAGGGGGACACTGAAGCTTTCTTT.

This clonotype has more than one count but fewer than ten. The rearrangement links TRBV6-6 to TRBJ2-6; 9 nucleotides line up with TRBD1. CDR1 MNHNY and CDR2 SVGAGI come from the germline V gene (reference sequence). The CDR3 consists of 16 residues. Unmatched junction bases numbered 3, after V lost 6 bases and J lost 0 bases. CDR3 sequence (DNA): TGTGCCAGCAGGGGGGACAGGGACTCTGGGGCCAACGTCCTGACTTTC. Translated, it gives CASRGDRDSGANVLTF.

This clonotype was recorded once. The chain joins TRBV4-1 to TRBJ2-3; 8 bases are shared with TRBD2. This CDR3 region has 18 residues. V dropped 4 bases and J dropped 1; count of bases not matched to a gene: 13. CDR1 and CDR2 (germline): MGHRA, YSYEKL. CDR3 protein: CASSLLSPFSGGTDTQYF. The CDR3 DNA follows: TGCGCCAGCAGCCTACTCAGTCCCTTTAGCGGGGGCACAGATACGCAGTATTTT.

The rearrangement links TRBV18 to TRBJ2-3; TRBD2 agrees at 10 bases. In germline, CDR1 is KGHSH, CDR2 LQKENI. The trim removed 1 base at V and 3 bases at J, leaving 4 bases unmatched. The CDR3 has 16 amino acids. CDR3 DNA: TGTGCCAGCTCACCACAAGCGGGGGGGTCGACAGATACGCAGTATTTT. Its translation is CASSPQAGGSTDTQYF.

As for this clonotype: A much larger clone sits a single nucleotide away, making a read error possible. J is TRBJ2-7 and V is TRBV7-9, with D maybe TRBD1 (5 bases). Germline V CDR1 and CDR2: SEHNR, FQNEAQ (reference sequence). This CDR3 region has 13 residues. In DNA form, the CDR3 reads TGTTCCAGCAGCAGAGACACACCAGGGGAGCAGTACTTC. Protein sequence: CSSSRDTPGEQYF.

The chain combines TRBV28 with TRBJ1-2; D may be TRBD1 (6 bases). Germline-derived CDR1 and CDR2 are MDHEN and SYDVKM. This CDR3 is 15 amino acids long. The V end lost 1 base, the J end lost 3 bases, and 12 bases lay between the germline ends. CDR3 in amino acids: CASSLYGGADYGYTF. Written as DNA, the CDR3 is TGTGCCAGCAGTTTATACGGGGGCGCTGACTATGGCTACACCTTC.

This clonotype was counted at least ten times. The chain carries TRBV6-1 and TRBJ2-4, with a possible D match to TRBD2 (6 bases). Between the trimmed V and J ends, which lost 5 bases and 7 bases, there was a span of 15 bases. The CDR3 totals 14 residues. In germline, CDR1 is MNHNS, CDR2 SASEGT. The CDR3 region has the DNA TGTGCCAGCAGTACCCCGAATCGGGGGAACATTCAGTACTTC. It is translated as CASSTPNRGNIQYF.

The sample holds a few counts of this clonotype. The chain couples TRBV9 to TRBJ2-6; no clear D. This CDR3 is built from 17 residues. Trimming cost V 3 bases and J 0 bases, with 13 bases left between them. CDR1 is SGDLS and CDR2 is YYNGEE in the germline V gene. The CDR3, as DNA: TGTGCCAGCAGCGGCGGTGCAGGCAGCTCTGGGGCCAACGTCCTGACTTTC. Translating it yields CASSGGAGSSGANVLTF. Drawing the rest from reference TRBV9 and TRBJ2-6, the complete variable domain is DSGVTQTPKHLITATGQRVTLRCSPRSGDLSVYWYQQSLDQGLQFLIQYYNGEERAKGNILERFSAQQFPDLHSELNLSSLELGDSALYFCASSGGAGSSGANVLTFGAGSRLTVL.

This clonotype was counted at least ten times. The chain recombines TRBV28 with TRBJ2-5, with D hard to call. Trimming removed 9 bases from V and 1 base from J, with 18 bases in between. The CDR3 runs 15 residues. Germline CDR1 reads MDHEN; CDR2 reads SYDVKM. The CDR3 sequence is CASHTLRQPQETQYF. The CDR3 DNA is TGTGCCAGTCACACCCTGAGGCAACCCCAAGAGACCCAGTACTTC.

This clonotype was found a few times. The chain employs TRBV7-3 and TRBJ2-3; tentatively, D is TRBD1 (5 bases). Germline CDR1 and CDR2: SGHTA and FQGTGA. This CDR3 contains 15 residues. V was pared by 5 bases and J by 6 bases, with 18 bases between. The CDR3 DNA sequence: TGTGCCAGCAGCCCAGGAGTTGCTAGGGGTGATACGCAGTATTTT. It is translated as CASSPGVARGDTQYF.

This clonotype occurred many times. The chain is built from TRBV20-1 and TRBJ1-5; 12 bases match TRBD1. V shed 5 bases and J 4 bases; nucleotides not matched to a gene: 9. CDR3 length: 16 amino acids. CDR1 is DFQATT, CDR2 SNEGSKA, per germline (reference sequence). The CDR3 region has the DNA TGCAGTGCTTCCGGGACAGGGGGCAGGGGAAATCAGCCCCAGCATTTT. Translation gives CSASGTGGRGNQPQHF.

This clonotype was recorded at least ten times. The CDR3 DNA follows: TGCAGCGAACGACAGGGCCTCACTGAAGCTTTCTTT. It translates to CSERQGLTEAFF. The V call is TRBV29-1, the J call TRBJ1-1; 7 bases match TRBD1. Trimming cost V 7 bases and J 4 bases; bases outside gene matches: 6. CDR3 length: 12 residues. Germline V gene data show CDR1 as SQVTM and CDR2 as ANQGSEA.

In its sample, this clonotype was seen once. A clone one base away is much larger, so this may be a read error. This chain uses TRBV9 with TRBJ2-5; 7 bases match TRBD1. The CDR3 runs to 15 residues. Germline V gene lookup returns CDR1 SGDLS and CDR2 YYNGEE. Here the CDR3 reads CASSPGTDTPETQDF. CDR3 nucleotide sequence: TGTGCCAGCAGCCCTGGGACAGACACCCCGGAGACCCAGGACTTC.

This clonotype has more than one count but fewer than ten. This chain uses TRBV19 with TRBJ2-1; D may be TRBD2 (6 bases). The V gene's germline CDR1 is LNHDA and CDR2 SQIVND (reference sequence). V was clipped by 3 bases and J by 9 bases, with 12 bases between them. This CDR3 contains 13 residues. CDR3 coding DNA: TGTGCCAGTAGTATGGGGCTGGGGGGTGAGCAGTTCTTC. The encoded protein is CASSMGLGGEQFF. Full variable domain (remainder filled in from reference TRBV19 and TRBJ2-1): DGGITQSPKYLFRKEGQNVTLSCEQNLNHDAMYWYRQDPGQGLRLIYYSQIVNDFQKGDIAEGYSVSREKKESFPLTVTSAQKNPTAFYLCASSMGLGGEQFFGPGTRLTVL.

CDR3 in amino acids: CASILGRGGGEQYF. In DNA form, the CDR3 reads TGTGCCAGCATCCTTGGCAGGGGCGGGGGCGAGCAGTACTTC. The rearrangement links TRBV2 to TRBJ2-4; TRBD2 is a possible D gene (7 bases). The DNA matches TRBJ2-7 better at its end, which makes the J call doubtful. This CDR3 has 14 residues. Germline V lookup: CDR1 SNHLY, CDR2 FYNNEI.

CDR3 region: CASSRLSGVQETQYF. For the CDR3, the DNA is TGTGCCAGCAGCAGACTGTCGGGGGTCCAAGAGACCCAGTACTTC. The chain carries TRBV7-9 and TRBJ2-5, with a tentative D call TRBD2 (6 bases). The V end lost 5 bases, the J end lost 1 base, and 14 bases lay between the germline ends. The length of the CDR3 is 15 residues. From germline, CDR1 is SEHNR and CDR2 FQNEAQ (reference sequence).

The V and J genes are TRBV4-3 and TRBJ2-1; D remains unclear. The CDR3 is 16 amino acids. Germline CDR1 reads LGHNA; CDR2 reads YSLEER. The ends were cut back, 0 bases at V and 0 bases at J, with 9 bases in the middle. The CDR3 sequence: CASSQDYTSSYNEQFF. DNA of the CDR3: TGCGCCAGCAGCCAAGACTACACGAGCTCCTACAATGAGCAGTTCTTC.

The V call is TRBV7-9, the J call TRBJ1-5, with TRBD1 as a possible D gene (5 bases). Looked up from germline, CDR1 is SEHNR and CDR2 is FQNEAQ (reference sequence). There are 15 residues in the CDR3. Trimming left V 4 bases short and J 2 bases short, with 12 bases between. The CDR3 loop reads CASSWGGSGNQPQHF. In DNA, the CDR3 is TGTGCCAGCAGCTGGGGCGGTTCGGGCAATCAGCCCCAGCATTTT.

The V and J genes are TRBV12-3 or TRBV12-4 and TRBJ2-3, with 7 bases aligning to TRBD2. CDR3 length: 21 amino acids. V lost 3 bases, J lost 1 base, and 22 bases stayed unmatched. The CDR3 reads CASSFTLWGEGLLARTDTQYF. CDR3 nucleotide sequence: TGTGCCAGCAGTTTTACCCTGTGGGGGGAGGGACTCTTGGCACGCACAGATACGCAGTATTTT.

J is TRBJ2-5 and V is TRBV28; D possibly matches TRBD1 or TRBD2 (6 bases each). V was shortened by 6 bases and J by 3 bases, with 14 bases between the two germline ends. The germline CDR1 and CDR2 sequences are MDHEN and SYDVKM. The CDR3 is 14 residues long. CDR3 coding DNA: TGTGCCAGCAGCCGGGGGCGGGGAGAAGAGACCCAGTACTTC. This translates into CASSRGRGEETQYF.

This clonotype has more than one count but fewer than ten. J is TRBJ1-2 and V is TRBV28; tentatively, D is TRBD1 (6 bases). Trimming removed 7 bases from V and 8 bases from J, with 20 bases in between. The CDR3 runs to 14 residues. Germline loops: CDR1 MDHEN, CDR2 SYDVKM. CDR3 loop: CASTGTPKAYGYTF. Here the CDR3 DNA reads TGTGCCAGCACTGGGACACCAAAGGCATACGGCTACACCTTC.

In its sample, this clonotype was seen many times. The rearrangement links TRBV12-3 or TRBV12-4 to TRBJ2-6; D remains ambiguous. V was shortened by 6 bases and J by 1 base, with 10 bases between the two germline ends. The length of the CDR3 is 15 residues. In DNA, the CDR3 is TGTGCCAGCAGAACGACGGAGTCTGGGGCCAACGTCCTGACTTTC. It encodes CASRTTESGANVLTF.

The chain combines TRBV7-9 with TRBJ1-2; tentative D call: TRBD1 (6 bases). Germline V gives CDR1 SEHNR, CDR2 FQNEAQ (reference sequence). The length of the CDR3 is 13 residues. V lost 1 base, J lost 8 bases, and 11 bases lay in between. CDR3 loop: CASSLDRAQGYTF. CDR3 DNA: TGTGCCAGCAGCTTAGACAGGGCTCAGGGCTACACCTTC.